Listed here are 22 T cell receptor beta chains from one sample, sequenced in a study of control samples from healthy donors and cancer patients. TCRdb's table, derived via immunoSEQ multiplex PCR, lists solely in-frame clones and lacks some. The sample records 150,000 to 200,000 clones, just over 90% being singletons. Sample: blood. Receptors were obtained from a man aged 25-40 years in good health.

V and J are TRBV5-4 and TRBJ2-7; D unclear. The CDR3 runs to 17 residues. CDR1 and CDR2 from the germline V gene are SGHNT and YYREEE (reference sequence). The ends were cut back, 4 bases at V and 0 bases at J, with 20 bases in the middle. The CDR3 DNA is TGTGCCAGCAGCCCCGGAAAACTGGGTCCCGACTCCTACGAGCAGTACTTC. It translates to CASSPGKLGPDSYEQYF.

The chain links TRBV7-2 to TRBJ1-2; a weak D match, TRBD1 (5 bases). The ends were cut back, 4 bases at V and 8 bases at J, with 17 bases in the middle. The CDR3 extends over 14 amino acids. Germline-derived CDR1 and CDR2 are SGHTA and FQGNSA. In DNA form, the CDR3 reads TGTGCCAGCAGCTCCTTGGCCACCAACAGGGGCTACACCTTC. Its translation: CASSSLATNRGYTF.

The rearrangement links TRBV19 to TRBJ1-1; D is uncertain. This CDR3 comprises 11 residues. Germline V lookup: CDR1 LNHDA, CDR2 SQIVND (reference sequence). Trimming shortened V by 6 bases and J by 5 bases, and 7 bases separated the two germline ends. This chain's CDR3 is CASSPGTEAFF. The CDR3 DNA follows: TGTGCCAGTAGCCCCGGGACTGAAGCTTTCTTT. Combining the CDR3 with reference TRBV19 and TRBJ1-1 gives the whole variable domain DGGITQSPKYLFRKEGQNVTLSCEQNLNHDAMYWYRQDPGQGLRLIYYSQIVNDFQKGDIAEGYSVSREKKESFPLTVTSAQKNPTAFYLCASSPGTEAFFGQGTRLTVV.

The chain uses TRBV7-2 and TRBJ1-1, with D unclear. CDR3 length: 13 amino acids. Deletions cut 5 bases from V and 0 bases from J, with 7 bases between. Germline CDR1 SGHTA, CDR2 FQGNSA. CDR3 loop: CASSLALNTEAFF. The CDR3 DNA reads TGTGCCAGCAGCCTGGCTCTGAACACTGAAGCTTTCTTT.

CDR3 region: CAWKTKGNQPQHF. Here the CDR3 DNA reads TGTGCCTGGAAGACAAAAGGCAATCAGCCCCAGCATTTT. The chain links TRBV30 to TRBJ1-5; D gene ambiguous. V lost 4 bases to trimming and J lost 2 bases, with 9 bases between them. From germline, CDR1 is GTSNPN and CDR2 SVGIG (reference sequence). The CDR3 has 13 residues.

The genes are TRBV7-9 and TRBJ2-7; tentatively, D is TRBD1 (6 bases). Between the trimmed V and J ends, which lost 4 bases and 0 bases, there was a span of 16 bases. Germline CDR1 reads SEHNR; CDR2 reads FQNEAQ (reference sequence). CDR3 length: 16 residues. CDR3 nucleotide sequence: TGTGCCAGCAGCTCTTCAAAGACAGGAACCTCCTACGAGCAGTACTTC. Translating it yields CASSSSKTGTSYEQYF.

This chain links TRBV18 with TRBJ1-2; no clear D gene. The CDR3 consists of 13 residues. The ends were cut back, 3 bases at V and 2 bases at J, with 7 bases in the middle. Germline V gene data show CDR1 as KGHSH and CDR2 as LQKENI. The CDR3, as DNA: TGTGCCAGCTCACCGGAACAGAACTATGGCTACACCTTC. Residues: CASSPEQNYGYTF.

CDR3 sequence (DNA): TGTGCCAGCAGTTCATACCTGAACACTGAAGCTTTCTTT. This sequence encodes CASSSYLNTEAFF. The V and J genes are TRBV7-6 and TRBJ1-1, with D uncertain. The CDR3 is 13 residues long. Trimming removed 6 bases at V and 0 bases at J, with 8 bases between. Germline V lookup: CDR1 SGHVS, CDR2 FNYEAQ. The full variable domain, completed using reference TRBV7-6 and TRBJ1-1, is GAGVSQSPRYKVTKRGQDVALRCDPISGHVSLYWYRQALGQGPEFLTYFNYEAQQDKSGLPNDRFSAERPEGSISTLTIQRTEQRDSAMYRCASSSYLNTEAFFGQGTRLTVV.

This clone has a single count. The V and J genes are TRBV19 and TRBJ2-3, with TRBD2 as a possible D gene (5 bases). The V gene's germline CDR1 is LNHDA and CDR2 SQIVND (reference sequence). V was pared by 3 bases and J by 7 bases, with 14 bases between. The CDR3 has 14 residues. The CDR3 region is CASSISSATYTQYF. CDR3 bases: TGTGCCAGTAGTATTAGTAGCGCAACATATACGCAGTATTTT.

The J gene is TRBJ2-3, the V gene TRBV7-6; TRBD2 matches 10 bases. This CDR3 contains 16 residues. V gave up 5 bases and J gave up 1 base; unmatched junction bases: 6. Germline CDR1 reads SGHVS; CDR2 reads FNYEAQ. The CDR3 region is CASSPTTSGRTDTQYF. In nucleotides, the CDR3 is TGTGCCAGCAGCCCGACGACTAGCGGGCGCACAGATACGCAGTATTTT.

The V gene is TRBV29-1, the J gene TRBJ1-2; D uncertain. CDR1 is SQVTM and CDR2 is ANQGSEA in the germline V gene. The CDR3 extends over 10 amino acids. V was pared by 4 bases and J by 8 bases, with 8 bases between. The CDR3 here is CSVGSEGYTF. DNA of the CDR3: TGCAGCGTTGGCTCAGAGGGCTACACCTTC.

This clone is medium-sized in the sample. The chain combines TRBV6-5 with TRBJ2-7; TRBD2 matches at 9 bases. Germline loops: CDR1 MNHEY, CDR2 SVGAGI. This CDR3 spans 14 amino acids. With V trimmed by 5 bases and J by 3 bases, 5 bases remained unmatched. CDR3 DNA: TGTGCCAGCAGTCCTAGCGGGGAGGGCTACGAGCAGTACTTC. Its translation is CASSPSGEGYEQYF.

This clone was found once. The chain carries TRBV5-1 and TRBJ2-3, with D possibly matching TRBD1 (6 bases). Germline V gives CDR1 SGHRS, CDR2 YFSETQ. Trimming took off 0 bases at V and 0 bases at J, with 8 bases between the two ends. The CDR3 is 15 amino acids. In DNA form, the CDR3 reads TGCGCCAGCAGCTTGGAAGGACAGAGCACAGATACGCAGTATTTT. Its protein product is CASSLEGQSTDTQYF.

CDR3 sequence: CASSAGGLAGELFF. CDR3 sequence (DNA): TGTGCCAGCAGCGCCGGGGGGCTGGCCGGGGAGCTGTTTTTT. The rearrangement uses TRBV9 and TRBJ2-2; a possible D gene is TRBD2 (7 bases). The CDR3 is made up of 14 amino acids. Germline-derived CDR1 and CDR2 are SGDLS and YYNGEE. The V gene lost 3 bases and the J gene lost 6 bases, with 12 bases spanning the gap.

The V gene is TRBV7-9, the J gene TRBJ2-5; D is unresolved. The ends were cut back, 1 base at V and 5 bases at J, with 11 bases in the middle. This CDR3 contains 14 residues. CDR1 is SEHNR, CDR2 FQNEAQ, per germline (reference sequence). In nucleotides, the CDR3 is TGTGCCAGCAGCTTAGTTTTGCCATACGAGACCCAGTACTTC. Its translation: CASSLVLPYETQYF.

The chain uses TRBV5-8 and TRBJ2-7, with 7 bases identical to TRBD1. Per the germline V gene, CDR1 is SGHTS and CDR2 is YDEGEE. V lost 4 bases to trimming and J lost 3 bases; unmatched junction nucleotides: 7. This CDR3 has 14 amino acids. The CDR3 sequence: CASSPWDSLYEQYF. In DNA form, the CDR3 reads TGTGCCAGCAGCCCTTGGGACAGTCTCTACGAGCAGTACTTC.

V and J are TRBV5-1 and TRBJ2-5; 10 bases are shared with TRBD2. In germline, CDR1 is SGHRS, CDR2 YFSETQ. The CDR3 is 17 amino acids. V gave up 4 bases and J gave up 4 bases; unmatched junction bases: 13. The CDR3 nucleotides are TGCGCCAGCAGCCCGCGGACTAGCGGAGGGGGGGCAGAGACCCAGTACTTC. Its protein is CASSPRTSGGGAETQYF.

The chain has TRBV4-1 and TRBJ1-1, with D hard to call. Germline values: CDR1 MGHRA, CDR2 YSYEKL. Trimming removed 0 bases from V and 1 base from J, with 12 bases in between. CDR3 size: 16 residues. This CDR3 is CASSQDFGRRNTEAFF. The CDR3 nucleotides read TGCGCCAGCAGCCAAGATTTCGGGAGAAGGAACACTGAAGCTTTCTTT.

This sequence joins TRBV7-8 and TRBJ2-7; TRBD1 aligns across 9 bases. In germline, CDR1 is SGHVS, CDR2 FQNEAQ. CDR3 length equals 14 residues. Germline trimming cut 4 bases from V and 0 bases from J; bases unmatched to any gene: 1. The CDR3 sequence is CASSWDRVSYEQYF. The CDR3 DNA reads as TGTGCCAGCAGCTGGGACAGGGTCTCCTACGAGCAGTACTTC.

CDR3 nucleotide sequence: TGTGCCAGCAGTCCCCCGACGGGCAGCGGCAATCAGCCCCAGCATTTT. Protein: CASSPPTGSGNQPQHF. The chain is built from TRBV6-2 or TRBV6-3 and TRBJ1-5; no firm D call. Germline-derived CDR1 and CDR2 are MNHEY and SVGEGT. The CDR3 runs 16 residues. V was pared by 5 bases and J by 2 bases, with 16 bases between.

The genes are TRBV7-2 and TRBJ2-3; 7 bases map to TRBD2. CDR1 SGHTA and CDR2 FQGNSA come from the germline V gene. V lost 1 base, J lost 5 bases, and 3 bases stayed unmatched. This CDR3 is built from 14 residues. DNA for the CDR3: TGTGCCAGCAGCTTAGTAACGGGGGGAGATACGCAGTATTTT. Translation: CASSLVTGGDTQYF.

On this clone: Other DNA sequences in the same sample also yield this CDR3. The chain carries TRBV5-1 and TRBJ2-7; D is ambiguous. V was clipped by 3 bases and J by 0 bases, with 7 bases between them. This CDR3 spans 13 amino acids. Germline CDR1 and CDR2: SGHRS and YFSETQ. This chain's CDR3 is CASSSRSSYEQYF. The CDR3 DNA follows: TGCGCCAGCAGCTCCCGAAGCTCCTACGAGCAGTACTTC.